This T cell receptor beta chain was identified during a study of blood T cell repertoires in COVID-19. The CDR3 is 14 amino acids. From germline, CDR1 is SGDLS and CDR2 YYNGEE. A note on this clone: One end of the junction does not line up with germline, which may come from a read error.

Sequencing used immunoSEQ multiplex PCR; TCRdb keeps in-frame clones, though not all of them. Among under 250,000 clones listed, 86% were seen once. V and J are TRBV9 and TRBJ2-1; 7 bases agree with TRBD2. The receptor was isolated from a man between 60 and 70 years old with acute or convalescent COVID-19. Sequenced sample: peripheral blood. CDR3 residues: CASSVGRALNEQFF. Here the CDR3 DNA reads TGTGCCAGTAGCGTGGGGAGGGCCCTCAATGAGCAGTTCTTC.